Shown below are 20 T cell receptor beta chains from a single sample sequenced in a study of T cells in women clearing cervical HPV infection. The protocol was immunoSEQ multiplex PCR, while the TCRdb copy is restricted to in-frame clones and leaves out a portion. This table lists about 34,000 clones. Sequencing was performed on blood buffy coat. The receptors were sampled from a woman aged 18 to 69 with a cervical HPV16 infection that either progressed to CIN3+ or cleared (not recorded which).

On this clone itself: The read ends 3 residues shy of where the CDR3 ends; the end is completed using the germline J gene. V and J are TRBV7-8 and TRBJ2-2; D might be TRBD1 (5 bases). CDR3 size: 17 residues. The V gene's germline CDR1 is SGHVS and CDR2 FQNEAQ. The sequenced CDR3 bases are TGTGCCAGCAGCTTAGGACAGTTTATCTCTGGGGCCAACGTG. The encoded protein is CASSLGQFISGANV. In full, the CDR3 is CASSLGQFISGANVLFF.

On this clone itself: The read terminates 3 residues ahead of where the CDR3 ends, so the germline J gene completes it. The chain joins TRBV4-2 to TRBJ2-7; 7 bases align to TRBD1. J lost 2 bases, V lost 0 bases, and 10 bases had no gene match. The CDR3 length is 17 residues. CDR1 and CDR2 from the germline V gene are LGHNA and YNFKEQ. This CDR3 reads CASSQDMRTGDPYEQYF. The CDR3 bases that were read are TGTGCCAGCAGCCAAGATATGAGGACAGGTGATCCCTACGAG.

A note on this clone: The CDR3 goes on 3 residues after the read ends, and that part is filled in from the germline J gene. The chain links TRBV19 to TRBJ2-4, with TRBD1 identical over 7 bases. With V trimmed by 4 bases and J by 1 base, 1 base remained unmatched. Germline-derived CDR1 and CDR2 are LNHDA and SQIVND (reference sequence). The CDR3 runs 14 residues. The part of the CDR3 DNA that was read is TGTGCCAGTAGTACGACAGGGGCCAAAAACATT. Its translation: CASSTTGAKNI. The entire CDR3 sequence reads CASSTTGAKNIQYF. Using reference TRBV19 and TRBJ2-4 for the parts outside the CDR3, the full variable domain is DGGITQSPKYLFRKEGQNVTLSCEQNLNHDAMYWYRQDPGQGLRLIYYSQIVNDFQKGDIAEGYSVSREKKESFPLTVTSAQKNPTAFYLCASSTTGAKNIQYFGAGTRLSVL.

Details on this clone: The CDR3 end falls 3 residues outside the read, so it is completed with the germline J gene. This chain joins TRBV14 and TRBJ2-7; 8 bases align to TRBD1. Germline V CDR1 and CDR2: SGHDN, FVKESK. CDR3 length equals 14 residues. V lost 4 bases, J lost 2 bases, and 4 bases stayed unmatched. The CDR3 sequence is CASSLGQGAYEQYF. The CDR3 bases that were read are TGTGCCAGCAGCCTAGGACAGGGAGCCTACGAG.

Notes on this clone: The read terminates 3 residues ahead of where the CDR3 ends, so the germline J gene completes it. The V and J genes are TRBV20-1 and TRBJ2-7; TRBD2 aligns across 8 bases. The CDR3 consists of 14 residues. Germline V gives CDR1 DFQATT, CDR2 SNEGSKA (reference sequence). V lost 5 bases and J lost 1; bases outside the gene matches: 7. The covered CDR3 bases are TGCAGTGCTCAAAGCGGGGGACGATCCTACGAG. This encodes CSAQSGGRSYE. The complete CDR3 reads CSAQSGGRSYEQYF.

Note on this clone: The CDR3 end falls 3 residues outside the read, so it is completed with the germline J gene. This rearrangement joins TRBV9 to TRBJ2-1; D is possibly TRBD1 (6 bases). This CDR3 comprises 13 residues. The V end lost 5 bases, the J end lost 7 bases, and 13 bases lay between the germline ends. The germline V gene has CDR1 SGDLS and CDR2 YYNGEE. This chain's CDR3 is CASSLRQGNEQFF. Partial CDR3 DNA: TGTGCCAGCAGTCTAAGGCAGGGGAATGAG.

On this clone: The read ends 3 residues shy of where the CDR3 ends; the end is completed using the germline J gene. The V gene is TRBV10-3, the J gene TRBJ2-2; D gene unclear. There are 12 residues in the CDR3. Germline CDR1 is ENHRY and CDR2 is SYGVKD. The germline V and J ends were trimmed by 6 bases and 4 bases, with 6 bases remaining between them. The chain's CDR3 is CAIRTGTGELFF. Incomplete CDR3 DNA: TGTGCCATCAGAACGGGCACCGGGGAG.

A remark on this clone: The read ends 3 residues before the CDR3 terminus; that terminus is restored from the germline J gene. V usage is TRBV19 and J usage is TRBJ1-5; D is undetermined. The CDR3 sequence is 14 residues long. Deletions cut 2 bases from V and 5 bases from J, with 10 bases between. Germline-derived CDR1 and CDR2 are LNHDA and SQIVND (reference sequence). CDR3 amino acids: CASSIRGRDQPQHF. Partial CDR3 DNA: TGTGCCAGTAGTATAAGAGGTAGGGATCAGCCC.

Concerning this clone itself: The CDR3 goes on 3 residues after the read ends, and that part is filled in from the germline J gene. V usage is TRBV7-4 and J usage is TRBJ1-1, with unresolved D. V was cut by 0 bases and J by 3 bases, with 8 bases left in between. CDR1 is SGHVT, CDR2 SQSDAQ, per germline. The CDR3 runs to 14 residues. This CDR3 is CASSLATGYTEAFF. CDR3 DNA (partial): TGTGCCAGCAGCTTAGCGACGGGGTACACTGAA.

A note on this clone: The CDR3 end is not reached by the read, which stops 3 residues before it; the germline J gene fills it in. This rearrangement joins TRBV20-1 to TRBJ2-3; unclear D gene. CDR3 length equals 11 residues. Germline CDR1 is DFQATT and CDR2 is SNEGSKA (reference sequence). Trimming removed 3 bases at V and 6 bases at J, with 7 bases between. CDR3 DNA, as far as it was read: TGCAGTGCTAGGTACTGGGATACG. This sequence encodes CSARYWDT. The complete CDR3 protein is CSARYWDTQYF.

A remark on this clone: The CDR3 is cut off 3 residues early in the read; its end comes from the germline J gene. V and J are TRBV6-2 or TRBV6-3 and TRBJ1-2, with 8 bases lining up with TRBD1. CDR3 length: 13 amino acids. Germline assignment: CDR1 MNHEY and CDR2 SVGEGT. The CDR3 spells CASSGQGAYDYTF. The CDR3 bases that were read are TGTGCCAGCAGTGGGCAGGGGGCCTACGAC.

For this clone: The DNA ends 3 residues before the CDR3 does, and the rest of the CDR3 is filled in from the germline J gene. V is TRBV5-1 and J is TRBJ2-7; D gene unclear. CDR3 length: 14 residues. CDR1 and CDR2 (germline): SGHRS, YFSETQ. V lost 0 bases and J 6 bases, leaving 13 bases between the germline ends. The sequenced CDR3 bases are TGCGCCAGCAGCTTGGTAGGTAGCTACTTCGAG. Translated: CASSLVGSYFE. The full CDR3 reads CASSLVGSYFEQYF.

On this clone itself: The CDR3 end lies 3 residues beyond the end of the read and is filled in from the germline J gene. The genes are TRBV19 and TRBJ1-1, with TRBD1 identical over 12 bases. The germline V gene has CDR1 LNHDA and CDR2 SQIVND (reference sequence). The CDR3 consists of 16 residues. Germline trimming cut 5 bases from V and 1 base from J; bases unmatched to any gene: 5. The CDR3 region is CASSWGQGAWNTEAFF. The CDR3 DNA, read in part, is TGTGCCAGTAGTTGGGGACAGGGGGCCTGGAACACTGAA.

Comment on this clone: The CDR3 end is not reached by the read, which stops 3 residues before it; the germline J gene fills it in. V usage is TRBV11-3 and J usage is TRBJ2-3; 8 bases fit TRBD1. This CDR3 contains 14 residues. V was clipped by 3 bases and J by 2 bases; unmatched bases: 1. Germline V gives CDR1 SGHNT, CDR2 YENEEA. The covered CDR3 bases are TGTGCCAGCAGCTTGACAGGGGTCACAGATACG. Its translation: CASSLTGVTDT. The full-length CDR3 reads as CASSLTGVTDTQYF.

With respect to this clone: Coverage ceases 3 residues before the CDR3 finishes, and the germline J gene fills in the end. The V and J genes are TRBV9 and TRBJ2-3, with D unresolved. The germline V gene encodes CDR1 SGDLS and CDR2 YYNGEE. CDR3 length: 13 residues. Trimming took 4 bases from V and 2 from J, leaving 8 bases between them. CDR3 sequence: CASSPHITDTQYF. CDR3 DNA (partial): TGTGCCAGCAGCCCGCACATCACAGATACG.

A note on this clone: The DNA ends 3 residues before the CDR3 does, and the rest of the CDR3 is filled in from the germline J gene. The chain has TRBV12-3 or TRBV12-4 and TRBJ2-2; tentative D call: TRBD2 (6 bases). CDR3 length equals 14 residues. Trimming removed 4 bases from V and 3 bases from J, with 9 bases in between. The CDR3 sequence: CASSSGLHTGELFF. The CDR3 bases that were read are TGTGCCAGCAGTTCGGGACTTCACACCGGGGAG.

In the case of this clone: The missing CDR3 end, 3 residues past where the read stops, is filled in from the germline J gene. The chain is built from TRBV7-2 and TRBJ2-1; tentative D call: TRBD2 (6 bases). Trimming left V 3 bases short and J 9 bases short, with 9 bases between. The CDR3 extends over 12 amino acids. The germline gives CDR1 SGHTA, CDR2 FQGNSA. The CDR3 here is CASSFRAGEQFF. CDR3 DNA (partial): TGTGCCAGCAGCTTCCGAGCGGGTGAG.

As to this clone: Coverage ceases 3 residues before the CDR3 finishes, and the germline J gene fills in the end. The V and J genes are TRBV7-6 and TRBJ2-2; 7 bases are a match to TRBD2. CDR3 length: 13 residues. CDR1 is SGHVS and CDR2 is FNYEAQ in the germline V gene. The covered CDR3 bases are TGTGCCAGCAGCTTAGCGGCGGGGGAAAAG. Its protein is CASSLAAGEK. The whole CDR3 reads CASSLAAGEKLFF.

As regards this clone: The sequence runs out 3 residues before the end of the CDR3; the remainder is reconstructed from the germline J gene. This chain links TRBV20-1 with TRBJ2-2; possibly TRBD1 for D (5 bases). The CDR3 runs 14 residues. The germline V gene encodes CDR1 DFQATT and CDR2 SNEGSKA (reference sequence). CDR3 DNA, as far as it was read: TGCAGTGCTAACCTCAGGGATGTTAATGAAAAG. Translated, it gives CSANLRDVNEK. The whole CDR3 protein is CSANLRDVNEKLFF.

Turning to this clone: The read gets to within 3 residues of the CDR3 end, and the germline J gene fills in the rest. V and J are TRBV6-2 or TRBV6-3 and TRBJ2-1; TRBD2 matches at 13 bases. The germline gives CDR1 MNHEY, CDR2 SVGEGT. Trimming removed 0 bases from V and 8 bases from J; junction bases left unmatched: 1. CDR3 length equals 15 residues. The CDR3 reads CASSYSTSGGHEQFF. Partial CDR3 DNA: TGTGCCAGCAGTTACTCGACTAGCGGGGGGCATGAG.